The rows below give T cell receptor beta chains drawn from one sample of a study of spatial heterogeneity in lung cancer. TCRdb reprocessed the 5' RACE reads with MiXCR, giving one entry per CDR3 protein. The table has approximately 38,000 distinct CDR3 sequences, around 5.5% seen once. The sample in question was PBMCs, obtained at surgery. The receptors were gathered from a male donor with early-stage non-small cell lung cancer. Both conserved end residues are part of each CDR3.

j_call v_call cdr3_aa
TRBJ2-1 TRBV7-9 CASSYVAGFSYNEQFF
TRBJ2-7 TRBV19 CASSMVVGAPYEQYF
TRBJ2-1 TRBV4-3 CASSQDRAGLNEQFF
TRBJ2-3 TRBV12-3/TRBV12-4 CASRKLASDTQYF
TRBJ2-3 TRBV6-5 CASSYGRPPDTQYF
TRBJ1-5 TRBV30 CAWSEGDRNQPQHF
TRBJ2-3 TRBV6-1 CASTWEHSTDTQYF
TRBJ1-5 TRBV7-2 CASSSQVGNRPQHF
TRBJ2-7 TRBV4-2 CASSQDSMSYEQYF
TRBJ1-6 TRBV4-1 CASSQGQYNSPLHF
TRBJ1-5 TRBV10-2 CASSESRGTGLAGNQPQHF
TRBJ1-4 TRBV29-1 CSAGNRGEKLFF
TRBJ1-6 TRBV27 CASSWDRGKPIHF
TRBJ2-1 TRBV7-3 CASSKTSGGYNEQFF
TRBJ2-3 TRBV29-1 CSVIPVDTQYF
TRBJ2-1 TRBV27 CASSLGQGYDEQFF
TRBJ2-7 TRBV4-3 CASSQVAGLSYEQYF
TRBJ2-2 TRBV18 CASSPPGSHSGELFF
TRBJ1-5 TRBV12-3/TRBV12-4 CASSFESGQPQHF
TRBJ2-2 TRBV20-1 CSARDPASNTGELFF
TRBJ2-7 TRBV12-3/TRBV12-4 CASTPTSGGAYEQYF
TRBJ2-3 TRBV20-1 CSARDHGRTTDTQYF
TRBJ2-1 TRBV15 CATAGDLGNEQFF
TRBJ2-7 TRBV3-1 CASSHNTGFNEQYF
TRBJ1-1 TRBV12-3/TRBV12-4 CASSFWGTEAFF
TRBJ2-6 TRBV27 CASSRSRSVYRASGANVLTF
TRBJ2-3 TRBV18 CASSPPSRGGTDTQYF
TRBJ1-2 TRBV4-2 CASSTGTGDYNYGYTF
TRBJ1-5 TRBV6-2/TRBV6-3 CASSESYGGQPQHF
TRBJ2-1 TRBV2 CASGRRGAYNEQFF
TRBJ1-6 TRBV27 CASSSGTGGHSPLHF
TRBJ1-2 TRBV12-3/TRBV12-4 CATAGGGEGYTF
TRBJ2-3 TRBV5-6 CASSQGQGASTDTQYF
TRBJ2-3 TRBV29-1 CSVGTSSDTQYF
TRBJ2-3 TRBV5-1 CASSFISGPRGDTQYF
TRBJ2-7 TRBV10-3 CAISDPAGNSYEQYF
TRBJ2-2 TRBV7-9 CASSLGTSSTGELFF
TRBJ1-6 TRBV12-3/TRBV12-4 CASSLTGWSPLHF
TRBJ2-7 TRBV28 CASSRVYEQYF
TRBJ1-4 TRBV5-1 CASSPDRGLNEKLFF
TRBJ2-3 TRBV24-1 CATGGMTDTQYF
TRBJ2-7 TRBV30 CAWSAGTVYEQYF
TRBJ1-1 TRBV14 CASSQGYWGARGLDTEAFF
TRBJ2-3 TRBV18 CASLSGASTDTQYF
TRBJ2-7 TRBV20-1 CSAIGGLAYEQYF
TRBJ2-3 TRBV10-2 CASRPAGTDTQYF
TRBJ1-5 TRBV10-2 CASSEGQAVNQPQHF
TRBJ2-7 TRBV2 CASSETGFDYYEQYF
TRBJ2-6 TRBV20-1 CSAREPKGTGSGANVLTF
TRBJ2-3 TRBV5-1 CASSPPGTSTDTQYF
TRBJ1-1 TRBV18 CASSPPGANTEAFF
TRBJ1-5 TRBV2 CASSAQGSREPQHF
TRBJ1-1 TRBV14 CASSQVRAMNTEAFF
TRBJ2-1 TRBV4-2 CASSQESGGSSYNEQFF
TRBJ2-3 TRBV7-2 CASSLERTGIGTDTQYF
TRBJ2-4 TRBV29-1 CSVRQGANFLAKNIQYF
TRBJ2-2 TRBV4-2 CASSQGAAGERNTGELFF
TRBJ1-5 TRBV1 CTSSPRSQNQPQHF
TRBJ2-7 TRBV7-2 CASGGFFGFEQYF